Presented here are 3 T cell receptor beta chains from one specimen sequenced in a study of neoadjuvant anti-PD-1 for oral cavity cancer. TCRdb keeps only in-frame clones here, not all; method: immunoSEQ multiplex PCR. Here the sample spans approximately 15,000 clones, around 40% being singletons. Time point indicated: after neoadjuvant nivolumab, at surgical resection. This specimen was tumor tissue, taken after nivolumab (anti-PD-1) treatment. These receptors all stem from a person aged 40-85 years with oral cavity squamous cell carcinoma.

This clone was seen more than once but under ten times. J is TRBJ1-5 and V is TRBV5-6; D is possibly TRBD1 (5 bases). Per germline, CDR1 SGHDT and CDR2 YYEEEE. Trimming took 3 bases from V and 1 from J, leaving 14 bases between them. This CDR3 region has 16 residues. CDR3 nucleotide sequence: TGTGCCAGCAGCTCCAGACAGAGCGGCAGCAATCAGCCCCAGCATTTT. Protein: CASSSRQSGSNQPQHF.

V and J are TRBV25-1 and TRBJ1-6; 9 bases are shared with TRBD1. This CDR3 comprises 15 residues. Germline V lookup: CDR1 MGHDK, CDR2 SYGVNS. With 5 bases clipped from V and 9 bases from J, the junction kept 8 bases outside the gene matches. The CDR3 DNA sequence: TGTGCCAGCAGTCAGACAGGGGGTAGCGGTTCACCCCTCCACTTT. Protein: CASSQTGGSGSPLHF.

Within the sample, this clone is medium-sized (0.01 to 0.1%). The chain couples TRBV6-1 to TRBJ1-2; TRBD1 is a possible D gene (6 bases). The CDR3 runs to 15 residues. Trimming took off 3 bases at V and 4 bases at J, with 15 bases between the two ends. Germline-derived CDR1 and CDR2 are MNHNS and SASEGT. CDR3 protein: CASSEARGDTYGYTF. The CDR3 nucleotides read TGTGCCAGCAGTGAGGCCAGGGGCGATACCTATGGCTACACCTTC.